The 16 T cell receptor beta chains given below trace back to one sample, sequenced in a study of beta chain features in type 1 diabetes. Points from the study as a whole: Within each of all four CD4+ subsets, Type 1 diabetes patients had TCRB CDR3s that were moderately but significantly shorter.

Their specific antigens are unknown. Sequencing targeted expressed TCRB transcripts, as all isolated RNA had been reverse transcribed. Some clones are missing from TCRdb's copy, which holds only in-frame ones; the method was immunoSEQ multiplex PCR. The data hold hundreds of thousands of clones, with more than 13% observed a single time. Sequencing input: naive CD4+ T cells from blood. The source is a man aged 18-30 years with type 1 diabetes.

The genes are TRBV28 and TRBJ1-2, with 10 positions matching TRBD1. Germline loops: CDR1 MDHEN, CDR2 SYDVKM. V lost 5 bases, J lost 2 bases, and 11 bases stayed unmatched. There are 17 residues in the CDR3. DNA of the CDR3: TGTGCCAGCAGTCCCCCCGGGACAGGGGATGTAAACTATGGCTACACCTTC. It specifies CASSPPGTGDVNYGYTF.

The chain couples TRBV2 to TRBJ1-1, with D hard to call. The germline gives CDR1 SNHLY, CDR2 FYNNEI. V lost 10 bases and J 3 bases, leaving 9 bases between the germline ends. The CDR3 loop spans 11 amino acids. CDR3 residues: CATGGDTEAFF. Written as DNA, the CDR3 is TGTGCCACCGGAGGCGACACTGAAGCTTTCTTT.

The chain carries TRBV6-5 and TRBJ2-3, with TRBD2 matching over 8 bases. In germline, CDR1 is MNHEY, CDR2 SVGAGI. The CDR3 runs to 14 residues. Trimming removed 6 bases from V and 1 base from J; junction bases left unmatched: 3. CDR3 in amino acids: CASSASGRTDTQYF. In DNA form, the CDR3 reads TGTGCCAGCAGCGCTAGCGGGCGCACAGATACGCAGTATTTT.

This chain links TRBV30 with TRBJ2-4, with D uncertain. Germline values: CDR1 GTSNPN, CDR2 SVGIG (reference sequence). V was pared by 2 bases and J by 15 bases, with 17 bases between. The CDR3 covers 12 residues. CDR3 sequence (DNA): TGTGCCTGGAGTCCCTCCGGGCCCCTGGTGTACTTC. Residues: CAWSPSGPLVYF.

V is TRBV5-1 and J is TRBJ2-7; D unclear. The CDR3 extends over 15 amino acids. Trimming stripped 2 bases from V and 2 bases from J, with 14 bases between. Looked up from germline, CDR1 is SGHRS and CDR2 is YFSETQ. The chain's CDR3 is CASSFGFLGTYEQYF. CDR3 in DNA: TGCGCCAGCAGCTTCGGGTTCCTTGGGACCTACGAGCAGTACTTC. The full variable domain, its missing parts supplied by reference TRBV5-1 and TRBJ2-7, is KAGVTQTPRYLIKTRGQQVTLSCSPISGHRSVSWYQQTPGQGLQFLFEYFSETQRNKGNFPGRFSGRQFSNSRSEMNVSTLELGDSALYLCASSFGFLGTYEQYFGPGTRLTVT.

This clone occurred a few times. This sequence joins TRBV30 and TRBJ2-5; TRBD2 agrees at 10 bases. V gave up 2 bases and J gave up 4 bases; unmatched junction bases: 10. Germline assignment: CDR1 GTSNPN and CDR2 SVGIG (reference sequence). CDR3 length: 16 residues. The CDR3 DNA follows: TGTGCCTGGAGTTCCATCAGCGGGAGGGCGTTAGAGACCCAGTACTTC. It translates to CAWSSISGRALETQYF.

There are a few counts of this clone. V gene TRBV30 combines with J gene TRBJ2-2; 10 bases are a match to TRBD2. The CDR3 runs to 16 residues. Germline V gene sequence: CDR1 GTSNPN, CDR2 SVGIG (reference sequence). Trimming at V came to 3 bases and at J to 2 bases, leaving 6 bases not matched to a gene. Here the CDR3 DNA reads TGTGCCTGGAGCCCCAGCGGGAGGGCAAACACCGGGGAGCTGTTTTTT. Translated: CAWSPSGRANTGELFF. The variable domain in full, with the rest retrieved from reference TRBV30 and TRBJ2-2, is SQTIHQWPATLVQPVGSPLSLECTVEGTSNPNLYWYRQAAGRGLQLLFYSVGIGQISSEVPQNLSASRPQDRQFILSSKKLLLSDSGFYLCAWSPSGRANTGELFFGEGSRLTVL.

The chain employs TRBV29-1 and TRBJ1-3; D ambiguous. V dropped 1 base and J dropped 4 bases, with 5 bases sitting between them. CDR1 is SQVTM, CDR2 ANQGSEA, per germline. The CDR3 loop spans 12 amino acids. The CDR3 region is CSVEGLGNTIYF. CDR3 DNA: TGCAGCGTTGAAGGGCTCGGAAACACCATATATTTT.

In DNA, the CDR3 is TGTGCCAGCAGCCAAGATTCCACCGGGTCGCCCGGGGAGCTGTTTTTT. Its protein is CASSQDSTGSPGELFF. The J gene is TRBJ2-2, the V gene TRBV14; D gene ambiguous. Germline-derived CDR1 and CDR2 are SGHDN and FVKESK. The CDR3 consists of 16 residues. V was trimmed by 0 bases and J by 6 bases, leaving 14 bases between them.

This clone came up a few times. The genes are TRBV11-1 and TRBJ2-1; 7 bases are a match to TRBD2. V lost 3 bases and J lost 2; bases outside the gene matches: 7. CDR3 length equals 16 residues. In germline, CDR1 is SGHAT, CDR2 FQDESV (reference sequence). CDR3 bases: TGTGCCAGCAGCTTTCATGCAGGGACTACCTACAATGAGCAGTTCTTC. It is translated as CASSFHAGTTYNEQFF.

This clone appeared a few times. The rearrangement joins TRBV30 to TRBJ1-5, with a tentative D call TRBD1 (5 bases). This CDR3 is 13 amino acids long. The V and J ends lost 1 base and 3 bases respectively, with 7 bases between them. Germline V CDR1 and CDR2: GTSNPN, SVGIG (reference sequence). The CDR3 region is CAWSDRFNQPQHF. The CDR3, as DNA: TGTGCCTGGAGTGACAGGTTCAATCAGCCCCAGCATTTT. Variable domain in full (rest from reference TRBV30 and TRBJ1-5): SQTIHQWPATLVQPVGSPLSLECTVEGTSNPNLYWYRQAAGRGLQLLFYSVGIGQISSEVPQNLSASRPQDRQFILSSKKLLLSDSGFYLCAWSDRFNQPQHFGDGTRLSIL.

The table lists this clone with a few counts. CDR3 nucleotides: TGCGCCAGCAGCTTATCCGGGACTAGCGGGTTCCAAGAGACCCAGTACTTC. Translation: CASSLSGTSGFQETQYF. The chain employs TRBV5-1 and TRBJ2-5; TRBD2 matches 12 bases. The J segment lost 1 base and the V segment lost 2 bases, leaving 6 bases of the junction unmatched. Germline V gene sequence: CDR1 SGHRS, CDR2 YFSETQ. This CDR3 has 17 residues.

The V call is TRBV19, the J call TRBJ2-3; TRBD1 is a possible D gene (6 bases). Germline V gene data show CDR1 as LNHDA and CDR2 as SQIVND (reference sequence). With 6 bases removed from V and 4 bases from J, the gap between germline ends came to 14 bases. This CDR3 contains 14 residues. The CDR3 is CASSLGAGSDTQYF. In nucleotides, the CDR3 is TGTGCCAGTAGCCTGGGGGCAGGCTCAGATACGCAGTATTTT.

V is TRBV6-1 and J is TRBJ1-4, with no clear D. The germline V and J ends were trimmed by 4 bases and 3 bases, with 9 bases remaining between them. The germline V gene has CDR1 MNHNS and CDR2 SASEGT. CDR3 length: 14 amino acids. The CDR3 nucleotides are TGTGCCAGCAGTGCTGGGAGCTCTAATGAAAAACTGTTTTTT. It is translated as CASSAGSSNEKLFF.

This clone was detected only a few times. The CDR3 protein is CASSLSRYSGNTEAFF. CDR3 bases: TGTGCCAGCAGCTTAAGTAGGTACTCAGGGAACACTGAAGCTTTCTTT. The genes are TRBV7-9 and TRBJ1-1; D not resolved. This CDR3 is 16 amino acids long. V was pared by 2 bases and J by 1 base, with 14 bases between. In germline, CDR1 is SEHNR, CDR2 FQNEAQ (reference sequence).

The sample holds a few counts of this clone. The V and J genes are TRBV7-9 and TRBJ1-4; TRBD1 might be the D (5 bases). V lost 5 bases and J lost 7, with 20 bases in between. The CDR3 is 16 residues long. Germline loops: CDR1 SEHNR, CDR2 FQNEAQ (reference sequence). CDR3 region: CASSPARGTGSEKLFF. In nucleotides, the CDR3 is TGTGCCAGCAGCCCGGCACGGGGGACGGGTAGTGAAAAACTGTTTTTT. Full variable domain (remainder filled in from reference TRBV7-9 and TRBJ1-4): DTGVSQNPRHKITKRGQNVTFRCDPISEHNRLYWYRQTLGQGPEFLTYFQNEAQLEKSRLLSDRFSAERPKGSFSTLEIQRTEQGDSAMYLCASSPARGTGSEKLFFGSGTQLSVL.